Listed below are T cell receptor beta chains from one sample, sequenced in a study of technical replicates of blood from a handful of donors. Method: immunoSEQ multiplex PCR; TCRdb's copy keeps in-frame clones and lacks some. Counted here are about 83,000 clones, about 90% occurring once; the ten biggest clones make up roughly 0.28%. Sequencing was done on a sample of T cells isolated from PBMCs. These receptors originate from a human donor in good health. CDR3s include the opening cysteine and the closing phenylalanine or tryptophan. Each record gives: V gene, D gene, clone size, CDR3 length, J gene, CDR3 protein, CDR3 DNA. The D gene is left open where the match is weak. Clone sizes are given selectively: once, few, many, or a class where the clone is expanded.

>TRBV7-6|.|.|14|TRBJ2-7
CASSKEVLSYEQYF
TGTGCCAGCAGCAAAGAGGTCCTCTCCTACGAGCAGTACTTC
>TRBV5-4|TRBD1|once|17|TRBJ1-2
CASSLDGNRGLDYGYTF
TGTGCCAGCAGCTTGGACGGGAACAGGGGGCTCGACTATGGCTACACCTTC
>TRBV11-2|.|.|14|TRBJ1-2
CASSLDRGAPGYTF
TGTGCCAGCAGCTTAGATCGCGGGGCGCCTGGCTACACCTTC
>TRBV11-1|TRBD1|.|16|TRBJ2-1
CASRAGTGVSYNEQFF
TGTGCCAGCAGGGCCGGGACAGGGGTTTCCTACAATGAGCAGTTCTTC
>TRBV7-4|.|.|19|TRBJ1-4
CAASIRGAILSSTNEKLFF
TGTGCCGCCTCAATCCGGGGGGCCATCCTCAGTTCAACTAATGAAAAACTGTTTTTT
>TRBV5-1|TRBD1|.|12|TRBJ2-1
CASSHDRVEQFF
TGCGCCAGCAGCCACGACAGGGTTGAGCAGTTCTTC
>TRBV4-1|.|.|16|TRBJ2-1
CASSQVMAGAGNEQFF
TGCGCCAGCAGCCAAGTTATGGCAGGGGCGGGCAATGAGCAGTTCTTC
>TRBV10-3|TRBD1|.|14|TRBJ1-4
CAISRQGSSEKLFF
TGTGCCATCAGCAGACAGGGGAGTAGTGAAAAACTGTTTTTT
>TRBV30|.|.|12|TRBJ1-4
CASRSTNEKLFF
TGTGCCTCCAGATCCACTAACGAAAAACTGTTTTTT
>TRBV6-5|.|.|14|TRBJ2-7
CASSYSSSPYEQYF
TGTGCCAGCAGTTACTCTTCTAGCCCCTACGAGCAGTACTTC
>TRBV30|.|.|14|TRBJ1-5
CAWTPGEEDQPQHF
TGTGCCTGGACCCCTGGAGAGGAAGATCAGCCCCAGCATTTT
>TRBV27|.|.|16|TRBJ2-2
CASSPPRIYNTGELFF
TGTGCCAGCAGCCCCCCCCGTATATATAACACCGGGGAGCTGTTTTTT
>TRBV19|TRBD1|.|19|TRBJ1-5
CASSIDLSRAGGLGQPQHF
TGTGCCAGTAGTATAGATCTTAGTAGGGCAGGGGGCCTGGGGCAGCCCCAGCATTTT
>TRBV4-2|TRBD1|.|18|TRBJ2-2
CASSQEGQGTTVTGELFF
TGTGCCAGCAGCCAAGAAGGACAGGGGACGACGGTGACCGGGGAGCTGTTTTTT
>TRBV5-6|.|.|16|TRBJ1-2
CASRRTRGGGEYGYTF
TGTGCCAGCAGGAGGACACGGGGGGGCGGGGAGTATGGCTACACCTTC
>TRBV7-7|.|.|13|TRBJ2-5
CATSQGPQETQYF
TGTGCCACCAGTCAGGGTCCACAAGAGACCCAGTACTTC
>TRBV28|.|.|18|TRBJ1-5
CASSSGNYGDRKNQPQHF
TGTGCCAGCAGTTCTGGAAACTACGGGGATAGGAAGAATCAGCCCCAGCATTTT
>TRBV7-3|TRBD1|.|16|TRBJ1-1
CASSSGGSHRGTEAFF
TGTGCCAGCAGTTCAGGGGGTAGTCACCGGGGCACTGAAGCTTTCTTT
>TRBV5-4|.|.|17|TRBJ1-4
CASSTKGQGRDNEKLFF
TGTGCCAGCAGCACGAAAGGCCAGGGCAGGGATAATGAAAAACTGTTTTTT
>TRBV30|TRBD2|.|14|TRBJ2-3
CAWSLSGGTDTQYF
TGTGCCTGGAGCCTTAGCGGGGGGACGGATACGCAGTATTTT
>TRBV18|.|.|16|TRBJ1-3
CASSPRTASTGNTIYF
TGTGCCAGCTCACCACGGACAGCCAGTACTGGAAACACCATATATTTT
>TRBV30|.|.|14|TRBJ1-2
CAWIGPPATYGYTF
TGTGCCTGGATTGGGCCCCCCGCGACCTATGGCTACACCTTC
>TRBV6-5|TRBD1|once|12|TRBJ1-1
CASSGPTGGAFF
TGTGCCAGCAGTGGTCCGACAGGGGGAGCTTTCTTT
>TRBV6-5|.|once|14|TRBJ1-5
CASSYMAGNQPQHF
TGTGCCAGCAGTTACATGGCGGGCAATCAGCCCCAGCATTTT
>TRBV6-5|.|.|16|TRBJ2-3
CASSFFTGGAGDTQYF
TGTGCCAGCAGTTTTTTCACCGGGGGAGCGGGAGATACGCAGTATTTT
>TRBV6-6|.|.|16|TRBJ2-3
CASSYSGPHRPDTQYF
TGTGCCAGCAGTTACTCTGGCCCTCACCGCCCAGATACGCAGTATTTT
>TRBV28|TRBD1|.|15|TRBJ2-7
CASSLHGQGGYEQYF
TGTGCCAGCAGTCTCCACGGACAGGGGGGGTACGAGCAGTACTTC
>TRBV10-2|.|.|15|TRBJ2-2
CASSGQEMVSGELFF
TGCGCCAGCAGTGGACAGGAGATGGTATCCGGGGAGCTGTTTTTT
>TRBV16|TRBD1|.|16|TRBJ1-5
CASSPRQGSSNQPQHF
TGTGCCAGCAGCCCAAGACAGGGGTCAAGCAATCAGCCCCAGCATTTT
>TRBV6-6|TRBD1|.|15|TRBJ2-7
CASSYSWGQGYEQYF
TGTGCCAGCAGTTACTCTTGGGGACAGGGGTACGAGCAGTACTTC
>TRBV4-2|.|.|17|TRBJ2-1
CASSQDYSAVSSYEQFF
TGTGCCAGCAGCCAAGATTATTCGGCGGTATCGAGTTATGAGCAGTTCTTC
>TRBV12-5|.|.|17|TRBJ2-4
CASGWEQGRLIGNIQYF
TGTGCTAGTGGTTGGGAACAGGGAAGGTTGATCGGAAACATTCAGTACTTC
>TRBV28|.|.|14|TRBJ2-7
CASSLVLGSYEQYF
TGTGCCAGCAGTCTCGTACTCGGCTCCTACGAGCAGTACTTC
>TRBV28|.|.|12|TRBJ1-1
CASSIRTVQAFF
TGTGCCAGCAGCATACGGACAGTCCAAGCTTTCTTT
>TRBV2|.|.|15|TRBJ2-3
CASSEAAGRGDTQYF
TGTGCCAGCAGTGAAGCGGCGGGAAGGGGAGATACGCAGTATTTT
>TRBV7-2|.|.|14|TRBJ1-4
CASALGGEGEKLFF
TGTGCCAGCGCCTTGGGAGGAGAGGGTGAAAAACTGTTTTTT
>TRBV28|TRBD2|once|16|TRBJ2-7
CASSFRFGGSSYEQYF
TGTGCCAGCAGTTTCCGCTTCGGCGGGAGCTCTTACGAGCAGTACTTC
>TRBV12-1|.|.|14|TRBJ2-7
CASSHRKIRGEQYF
TGTGCCAGCAGCCACAGAAAAATTCGTGGCGAGCAGTACTTC
>TRBV4-1|.|.|16|TRBJ1-3
CASSQDPQSSGNTIYF
TGCGCCAGCAGCCAAGACCCACAAAGCTCTGGAAACACCATATATTTT
>TRBV7-9|.|.|12|TRBJ1-3
CASSFEPNTIYF
TGTGCCAGCAGCTTTGAGCCAAACACCATATATTTT
>TRBV7-6|TRBD1|.|16|TRBJ2-3
CASSLAQTGPADTQYF
TGTGCCAGCAGCTTAGCACAGACAGGGCCGGCAGATACGCAGTATTTT
>TRBV10-3|TRBD2|.|15|TRBJ2-7
CAISGYGGGRGEQYF
TGTGCCATCAGTGGTTACGGTGGCGGGAGGGGCGAGCAGTACTTC
>TRBV5-5|TRBD1|.|15|TRBJ1-4
CASSLFGTGGEKLFF
TGTGCCAGCAGCTTGTTTGGGACAGGGGGCGAAAAACTGTTTTTT
>TRBV6-6|TRBD1|.|14|TRBJ2-7
CASSYSTGALEQYF
TGTGCCAGCAGTTACTCGACAGGGGCGCTCGAGCAGTACTTC
>TRBV6-1|TRBD1|.|15|TRBJ2-7
CASSGGQGAVWEQYF
TGTGCCAGCAGTGGTGGACAGGGGGCTGTGTGGGAGCAGTACTTC
>TRBV11-3|.|.|13|TRBJ2-5
CASSLGVQETQYF
TGTGCCAGCAGCTTAGGCGTACAAGAGACCCAGTACTTC
>TRBV30|.|.|12|TRBJ1-1
CAWSARNTEAFF
TGTGCCTGGAGTGCCCGGAACACTGAAGCTTTCTTT
>TRBV18|.|.|14|TRBJ2-7
CASSPPGASYEQYF
TGTGCCAGCTCACCACCGGGAGCCTCCTACGAGCAGTACTTC
>TRBV19|TRBD1|.|12|TRBJ2-4
CASTGQGFIQYF
TGTGCCAGTACGGGACAGGGGTTCATTCAGTACTTC
>TRBV21-1|.|.|18|TRBJ2-2
CASSKVGASGSGTGELFF
TGTGCCAGCAGCAAAGTCGGGGCTAGCGGGAGTGGGACCGGGGAGCTGTTTTTT
>TRBV29-1|TRBD2|.|13|TRBJ2-2
CSVDFGGTGELFF
TGCAGCGTGGACTTCGGGGGGACCGGGGAGCTGTTTTTT
>TRBV2|TRBD1|.|15|TRBJ2-2
CASSDPTGFTGELFF
TGTGCCAGCAGTGATCCGACAGGGTTCACCGGGGAGCTGTTTTTT
>TRBV11-3|.|.|13|TRBJ2-3
CASSFLATETQYF
TGTGCCAGCAGCTTTCTGGCGACAGAGACGCAGTATTTT
>TRBV19|.|.|13|TRBJ2-2
CASSMVETGELFF
TGTGCCAGTAGTATGGTTGAGACCGGGGAGCTGTTTTTT
>TRBV19|.|.|16|TRBJ1-5
CASSAQGPIGNQPQHF
TGTGCCAGTAGTGCACAGGGTCCCATAGGCAATCAGCCCCAGCATTTT